Following are 24 T cell receptor beta chains from one sample sequenced in a study of persistence of HIV-infected CD4 T cells. The libraries were made with immunoSEQ version 4 in survey mode. Libraries were prepared by immunoSEQ multiplex PCR; TCRdb keeps only in-frame clonotypes and omits some of them. The repertoire includes tens of thousands of clones, less than 85% of them detected once, and roughly 1.8% sits in the top ten. For these TCRs, the target antigens are not known. Cells were stimulated with overlapping HIV-1 Gag 15-mer peptides. Sorting selected CD4+ T cells upregulating both CD40 ligand and CD69. Here the sequenced sample was CD4+ T cells sorted from PBMCs after roughly 18-hour stimulation, taken from a patient who received antiretroviral therapy. Receptors originate from an adult man with HIV who was CMV-seropositive.

V usage is TRBV18 and J usage is TRBJ2-7; D remains unclear. The CDR3 runs 13 residues. CDR1 and CDR2 from the germline V gene are KGHSH and LQKENI. Trimming stripped 2 bases from V and 1 base from J, with 6 bases between. The CDR3 sequence is CASSPVPSYEQYF. The CDR3 bases are TGTGCCAGCTCACCAGTGCCGTCCTACGAGCAGTACTTC. Looking up the rest from reference TRBV18 and TRBJ2-7 gives the full variable domain: NAGVMQNPRHLVRRRGQEARLRCSPMKGHSHVYWYRQLPEEGLKFMVYLQKENIIDESGMPKERFSAEFPKEGPSILRIQQVVRGDSAAYFCASSPVPSYEQYFGPGTRLTVT.

V is TRBV5-4 and J is TRBJ1-1, with unresolved D. Germline V lookup: CDR1 SGHNT, CDR2 YYREEE (reference sequence). This CDR3 has 13 residues. V shed 1 base and J shed 5 bases, with 9 bases lying between them. CDR3 region: CASSLSPGTEAFF. For the CDR3, the DNA is TGTGCCAGCAGCTTGTCTCCGGGGACTGAAGCTTTCTTT.

This clone was observed a handful of times. In nucleotides, the CDR3 is TGTGCCAGCGAGAGACAGGGGGCTTACGAGCAGTACTTC. This encodes CASERQGAYEQYF. The genes are TRBV2 and TRBJ2-7; 10 positions match TRBD1. Germline CDR1 and CDR2: SNHLY and FYNNEI. This CDR3 contains 13 residues. V lost 8 bases and J lost 4; bases outside the gene matches: 5.

The chain links TRBV6-5 to TRBJ2-2, with 8 bases identical to TRBD1. V lost 0 bases and J lost 3; bases outside the gene matches: 3. CDR1 and CDR2 (germline): MNHEY, SVGAGI. The CDR3 contains 16 residues. CDR3 loop: CASSYSLTGDTGELFF. For the CDR3, the DNA is TGTGCCAGCAGTTACTCCTTGACAGGGGACACCGGGGAGCTGTTTTTT.

This clone was seen only once. The CDR3 DNA reads as TGTGCCAGCAGCGACAGGGGGCAAGACTATGGCTACACCTTC. Encoded protein: CASSDRGQDYGYTF. The V gene is TRBV6-5, the J gene TRBJ1-2; 10 bases are shared with TRBD1. The CDR3 has 14 amino acids. J lost 3 bases, V lost 6 bases, and 4 bases had no gene match. Germline-derived CDR1 and CDR2 are MNHEY and SVGAGI.

This chain connects TRBV3-1 (or the pseudogene TRBV3-2) to TRBJ2-3; TRBD2 agrees at 9 bases. Germline loops: CDR1 LGHDT, CDR2 YNNKEL (reference sequence). The CDR3 covers 16 residues. V was pared by 2 bases and J by 4 bases, with 7 bases of the junction left unmatched. The CDR3 loop is CASSQLGRGGADTQYF. CDR3 coding DNA: TGTGCCAGCAGCCAACTAGGGCGGGGGGGCGCAGATACGCAGTATTTT.

The rearrangement links TRBV2 to TRBJ1-1, with 9 positions matching TRBD1. Germline lookup yields CDR1 SNHLY and CDR2 FYNNEI. The CDR3 runs 14 residues. The V and J ends lost 7 bases and 5 bases, in that order; junction bases with no gene match: 8. In DNA form, the CDR3 reads TGTGCCAGCACTGGAACAGGGGGCCGGACTGAAGCTTTCTTT. Encoded protein: CASTGTGGRTEAFF.

This clone is termed medium-sized (0.01 to 0.1%). The chain couples TRBV5-1 to TRBJ1-3; 7 nucleotides line up with TRBD1. The CDR3 sequence is 14 residues long. Germline V gene sequence: CDR1 SGHRS, CDR2 YFSETQ. The V gene end was trimmed by 4 bases and the J gene end by 4 bases; junction bases not matched to a gene: 5. CDR3 sequence: CASSPGTEGNTIYF. The CDR3 bases are TGCGCCAGCAGCCCCGGGACAGAAGGAAACACCATATATTTT.

Comments on this clone: Mismatch with germline at one junction end may stem from a read error. The CDR3 loop is CASSQTGGNYGHTF. The DNA of the CDR3 is TGTGCCAGCAGCCAAACAGGGGGTAACTATGGCCACACCTTC. The gene calls are TRBV3-1 (or the pseudogene TRBV3-2) and TRBJ1-2, with 8 bases aligning to TRBD1. Germline CDR1 reads LGHDT; CDR2 reads YNNKEL (reference sequence). The CDR3 is 14 residues long.

The chain couples TRBV7-9 to TRBJ1-1; unclear D gene. Germline loops: CDR1 SEHNR, CDR2 FQNEAQ (reference sequence). CDR3 size: 12 residues. The V end was cut by 6 bases, the J end by 1 base, with 6 bases between. The CDR3 DNA is TGTGCCAGCAGTCGCACGAACACTGAAGCTTTCTTT. As protein: CASSRTNTEAFF.

The rearrangement links TRBV6-6 to TRBJ2-7; 7 positions match TRBD1. With 2 bases clipped from V and 2 bases from J, the junction kept 6 bases outside the gene matches. The germline V gene has CDR1 MNHNY and CDR2 SVGAGI (reference sequence). The CDR3 sequence is 15 residues long. The CDR3 loop reads CASSYKTGEAYEQYF. As DNA, the CDR3 is TGTGCCAGCAGTTACAAAACAGGGGAAGCCTACGAGCAGTACTTC.

The chain is built from TRBV19 and TRBJ1-5; a weak D match, TRBD1 (5 bases). The germline V gene encodes CDR1 LNHDA and CDR2 SQIVND (reference sequence). The CDR3 contains 13 residues. Deletions cut 7 bases from V and 10 bases from J, with 17 bases between. The CDR3 sequence is CASIPGTGSPQHF. The DNA for the CDR3 is TGTGCCAGTATCCCCGGGACTGGGAGCCCCCAGCATTTT.

The chain recombines TRBV7-3 with TRBJ2-3; the D is unclear. In germline, CDR1 is SGHTA, CDR2 FQGTGA. Trimming shortened V by 5 bases and J by 2 bases, and 8 bases separated the two germline ends. This CDR3 region has 13 residues. This chain's CDR3 is CASSLTNTDTQYF. The CDR3 DNA reads as TGTGCCAGCAGCCTTACGAACACAGATACGCAGTATTTT.

This chain uses TRBV6-5 with TRBJ2-7, with 9 nucleotides matching TRBD2. J lost 4 bases, V lost 8 bases, and 6 bases had no gene match. Germline V gene data show CDR1 as MNHEY and CDR2 as SVGAGI. The CDR3 is made up of 13 amino acids. The CDR3 DNA reads as TGTGCCAGCGGGCGGGGGGGCGATTACGAGCAGTACTTC. This gives the protein CASGRGGDYEQYF.

This rearrangement joins TRBV9 to TRBJ1-1; D gene unclear. Germline assignment: CDR1 SGDLS and CDR2 YYNGEE. V was pared by 0 bases and J by 0 bases, with 3 bases between. This CDR3 spans 13 amino acids. This CDR3 is CASSVELNTEAFF. In nucleotides, the CDR3 is TGTGCCAGCAGCGTAGAATTGAACACTGAAGCTTTCTTT.

In this sample, this clone turned up a few times. This chain's CDR3 is CASGGPQEQYF. CDR3 DNA: TGCGCCAGCGGGGGTCCCCAGGAGCAGTACTTC. V gene TRBV5-1 combines with J gene TRBJ2-7; D assignment may be TRBD1 or TRBD2 (5 bases each). Trimming left V 7 bases short and J 7 bases short, with 12 bases between. CDR1 and CDR2 from the germline V gene are SGHRS and YFSETQ. The CDR3 totals 11 residues. Filled out from reference TRBV5-1 and TRBJ2-7, the complete variable domain reads KAGVTQTPRYLIKTRGQQVTLSCSPISGHRSVSWYQQTPGQGLQFLFEYFSETQRNKGNFPGRFSGRQFSNSRSEMNVSTLELGDSALYLCASGGPQEQYFGPGTRLTVT.

The chain uses TRBV2 and TRBJ2-4; the D gene is possibly TRBD2 (5 bases). The CDR3 covers 13 residues. V dropped 5 bases and J dropped 6 bases, with 11 bases sitting between them. Germline loops: CDR1 SNHLY, CDR2 FYNNEI. In DNA form, the CDR3 reads TGTGCCAGCAGTTCGGAGGCAGTAAACATTCAGTACTTC. As protein: CASSSEAVNIQYF.

The chain couples TRBV5-4 to TRBJ2-1; 11 nucleotides match TRBD2. The V gene end was trimmed by 4 bases and the J gene end by 6 bases; junction bases not matched to a gene: 6. Germline CDR1 is SGHNT and CDR2 is YYREEE (reference sequence). This CDR3 has 15 amino acids. The CDR3 region is CASSLPGTSGNEQFF. CDR3 DNA sequence: TGTGCCAGCAGCCTCCCCGGGACTAGCGGCAATGAGCAGTTCTTC.

The chain carries TRBV27 and TRBJ1-4, with 8 bases identical to TRBD1. In germline, CDR1 is MNHEY, CDR2 SMNVEV (reference sequence). This CDR3 has 18 residues. Here the CDR3 reads CATVAGQDRQGANEKLFF. The DNA for the CDR3 is TGTGCAACAGTGGCGGGACAGGACCGCCAGGGTGCTAATGAAAAACTGTTTTTT.

This clone has just one count. The rearrangement uses TRBV6-6 and TRBJ1-1, with TRBD1 matching over 7 bases. The trim removed 10 bases at V and 0 bases at J, leaving 11 bases unmatched. CDR3 size: 15 residues. The germline V gene has CDR1 MNHNY and CDR2 SVGAGI (reference sequence). In nucleotides, the CDR3 is TGTGCCACCCTCGACAGGGAGCTAATGAACACTGAAGCTTTCTTT. The encoded protein is CATLDRELMNTEAFF.

The chain links TRBV10-3 to TRBJ2-3, with 11 bases identical to TRBD2. The CDR3 has 17 amino acids. The V gene's germline CDR1 is ENHRY and CDR2 SYGVKD. V trimming: 4 bases; J trimming: 0 bases; junction bases outside the gene matches: 6. The CDR3: CAISGGTSGSSTDTQYF. In nucleotides, the CDR3 is TGTGCCATCAGTGGCGGGACTAGCGGATCTAGCACAGATACGCAGTATTTT.

This chain joins TRBV6-5 and TRBJ2-7, with 10 bases matching TRBD1. V was clipped by 11 bases and J by 4 bases; unmatched bases: 8. The germline V gene has CDR1 MNHEY and CDR2 SVGAGI. The CDR3 length is 13 residues. CDR3 protein: CAGRTGGLYEQYF. DNA for the CDR3: TGTGCCGGCCGGACAGGGGGTTTATACGAGCAGTACTTC.

The genes are TRBV6-7 and TRBJ1-2; 8 bases are shared with TRBD1. TRBV6-7 is known as an ORF, though its function is uncertain. The CDR3 runs to 12 residues. With 9 bases clipped from V and 7 bases from J, the junction kept 7 bases outside the gene matches. For the CDR3, the DNA is TGTGCCAGAGGGGGACAGGCTCCTGGCTACACCTTC. Its translation: CARGGQAPGYTF.

The V gene is TRBV19, the J gene TRBJ2-3; no clear D. There are 15 residues in the CDR3. The V end lost 4 bases, the J end lost 0 bases, and 11 bases lay between the germline ends. Germline CDR1 LNHDA, CDR2 SQIVND (reference sequence). The CDR3 reads CASSTLSTSTDTQYF. The CDR3, as DNA: TGTGCCAGTAGTACCCTCAGTACTAGCACAGATACGCAGTATTTT.